These 14 T cell receptor beta chains came from one sample sequenced in a study of beta chain features in type 1 diabetes. Findings and limits, study-wide: A moderate, significant TCRB CDR3 shortening appeared in type 1 diabetes across four CD4+ subsets.

These receptors lack a known antigen. Every bit of the isolated RNA underwent reverse transcription, so sequencing read expressed TCRB transcripts. Clones were read by immunoSEQ multiplex PCR, and TCRdb kept only the in-frame ones, dropping some. Of around 260,000 clones in the sample, approximately 25% were seen once. What was sequenced was naive CD4+ T cells from blood. All receptors come from a woman between 25 and 40 years old with type 1 diabetes.

This clone has a handful of counts. This chain links TRBV7-3 with TRBJ2-1, with 8 bases aligning to TRBD2. This CDR3 spans 18 amino acids. With V trimmed by 5 bases and J by 0 bases, 12 bases remained unmatched. Per the germline V gene, CDR1 is SGHTA and CDR2 is FQGTGA. The CDR3 DNA follows: TGTGCCAGCAGCAAGGTACCCAGCGGGAGCCCCTCCTACAATGAGCAGTTCTTC. Its protein product is CASSKVPSGSPSYNEQFF. The full variable domain, rest sourced from reference TRBV7-3 and TRBJ2-1, is GAGVSQTPSNKVTEKGKYVELRCDPISGHTALYWYRQSLGQGPEFLIYFQGTGAADDSGLPNDRFFAVRPEGSVSTLKIQRTERGDSAVYLCASSKVPSGSPSYNEQFFGPGTRLTVL.

The V gene is TRBV29-1, the J gene TRBJ2-7, with 9 bases fitting TRBD1. The ends lost 1 base at V and 6 bases at J; junction bases unmatched: 4. CDR1 is SQVTM and CDR2 is ANQGSEA in the germline V gene. The CDR3 is made up of 13 amino acids. CDR3 DNA sequence: TGCAGCGTTGAAGGGACAGGGGCCGGCGAGCAGTACTTC. It is translated as CSVEGTGAGEQYF.

V is TRBV30 and J is TRBJ1-5; 8 nucleotides match TRBD1. CDR1 and CDR2 from the germline V gene are GTSNPN and SVGIG (reference sequence). J gave up 2 bases and V 1 base, and 4 bases lay outside the gene matches. The CDR3 loop spans 15 amino acids. The CDR3 loop reads CAWSGKQGGNQPQHF. The CDR3 DNA is TGTGCCTGGAGTGGGAAACAGGGGGGCAATCAGCCCCAGCATTTT.

This clone has only a few counts. V usage is TRBV7-9 and J usage is TRBJ1-2; D gene unclear. The V gene's germline CDR1 is SEHNR and CDR2 FQNEAQ (reference sequence). CDR3 length: 13 amino acids. V gave up 1 base and J gave up 4 bases, with 7 bases separating them. The chain's CDR3 is CASSLDSSYGYTF. As DNA, the CDR3 is TGTGCCAGCAGCTTAGACAGTAGCTATGGCTACACCTTC.

This clone was detected a few times. The chain uses TRBV6-6 and TRBJ1-2, with TRBD1 identical over 7 bases. The CDR3 is 13 amino acids. Germline-derived CDR1 and CDR2 are MNHNY and SVGAGI (reference sequence). J lost 8 bases, V lost 6 bases, and 9 bases had no gene match. CDR3: CASSAPGTAGYTF. CDR3 sequence (DNA): TGTGCCAGCAGCGCCCCCGGGACAGCAGGCTACACCTTC.

Only a few counts were recorded for this clone. The rearrangement links TRBV6-5 to TRBJ2-3; D might be TRBD2 (5 bases). This CDR3 has 12 amino acids. V lost 5 bases and J 6 bases, leaving 9 bases between the germline ends. Germline V lookup: CDR1 MNHEY, CDR2 SVGAGI. The CDR3 DNA is TGTGCCAGCAGTGGAGCGGAGGATACGCAGTATTTT. Translation gives CASSGAEDTQYF.

V is TRBV5-4 and J is TRBJ2-1, with 9 bases lining up with TRBD2. This CDR3 spans 14 amino acids. In germline, CDR1 is SGHNT, CDR2 YYREEE (reference sequence). Unmatched junction bases numbered 4, after V lost 2 bases and J lost 7 bases. The CDR3 sequence: CASSFLAGNNEQFF. The CDR3 DNA reads as TGTGCCAGCAGCTTCCTAGCGGGGAATAATGAGCAGTTCTTC.

CDR3 sequence reads: CAWSRGTGNTIYF. The CDR3 DNA follows: TGTGCCTGGAGTCGAGGAACTGGAAACACCATATATTTT. The V gene is TRBV30, the J gene TRBJ1-3; D uncertain. The CDR3 length is 13 residues. Trimming shortened V by 2 bases and J by 2 bases, and 7 bases separated the two germline ends. Per the germline V gene, CDR1 is GTSNPN and CDR2 is SVGIG (reference sequence).

J is TRBJ1-1 and V is TRBV5-1, with D unresolved. CDR1 and CDR2 from the germline V gene are SGHRS and YFSETQ. The length of the CDR3 is 15 residues. V shed 4 bases and J shed 2 bases, with 15 bases lying between them. CDR3 sequence (DNA): TGCGCCAGCAGCCACCCCACCGGGTTCAACACTGAAGCTTTCTTT. It encodes CASSHPTGFNTEAFF.

This clone was observed once. This chain connects TRBV4-2 to TRBJ1-4, with 7 positions matching TRBD1. The germline gives CDR1 LGHNA, CDR2 YNFKEQ. The CDR3 has 16 amino acids. V lost 4 bases and J lost 3; bases outside the gene matches: 8. CDR3 sequence: CASSLSGGTPNEKLFF. Written as DNA, the CDR3 is TGTGCCAGCAGCCTCTCAGGGGGGACGCCTAATGAAAAACTGTTTTTT.

This clone has a handful of counts. The rearrangement uses TRBV29-1 and TRBJ2-5, with D tentatively TRBD1 (6 bases). V lost 2 bases and J 5 bases, leaving 12 bases between the germline ends. The CDR3 sequence is 13 residues long. The germline CDR1 and CDR2 sequences are SQVTM and ANQGSEA. The DNA for the CDR3 is TGCAGCGTTGAAATCGACAGGCCCGAGACCCAGTACTTC. It specifies CSVEIDRPETQYF.

The rearrangement links TRBV7-2 to TRBJ2-5; the D gene is possibly TRBD1 (6 bases). The V gene's germline CDR1 is SGHTA and CDR2 FQGNSA. CDR3 size: 15 residues. V lost 1 base, J lost 0 bases, and 9 bases lay in between. This CDR3 reads CASSLVGANQETQYF. CDR3 DNA sequence: TGTGCCAGCAGCTTAGTGGGGGCGAACCAAGAGACCCAGTACTTC.

The V gene is TRBV28, the J gene TRBJ2-7; TRBD2 matches 9 bases. V lost 5 bases to trimming and J lost 4 bases; unmatched junction nucleotides: 6. Per germline, CDR1 MDHEN and CDR2 SYDVKM. The CDR3 is 14 residues long. CDR3 coding DNA: TGTGCCAGCAGTCCCTTAGCGGGAGTGTACGAGCAGTACTTC. It codes for CASSPLAGVYEQYF.

This clone was counted only a few times. The chain joins TRBV28 to TRBJ2-1; tentatively, D is TRBD1 (5 bases). This CDR3 has 13 amino acids. The V and J ends lost 2 bases and 6 bases respectively, with 8 bases between them. Germline CDR1 reads MDHEN; CDR2 reads SYDVKM. The CDR3 nucleotides are TGTGCCAGCAGTTTACCAGGGTCCAATGAGCAGTTCTTC. Amino acid sequence: CASSLPGSNEQFF. The complete variable domain, with remaining parts taken from reference TRBV28 and TRBJ2-1, reads DVKVTQSSRYLVKRTGEKVFLECVQDMDHENMFWYRQDPGLGLRLIYFSYDVKMKEKGDIPEGYSVSREKKERFSLILESASTNQTSMYLCASSLPGSNEQFFGPGTRLTVL.